What follows is one T cell receptor (beta chain) and its context. Its antigen is currently unknown. Use of 60 Vbeta and 13 Jbeta primers characterized the PCR. Clones were sequenced by immunoSEQ multiplex PCR, and TCRdb holds only the in-frame ones, with some missing. This table holds some 62,000 clones, about 89% found once. The source of the sample is a study of cytomegalovirus exposure and HLA in healthy donors. General study points: In a later analysis, TCR association rates varied by HLA locus: DRB1 most, HLA-C fewest.

The J segment lost 2 bases and the V segment lost 4 bases, leaving 6 bases of the junction unmatched. The CDR3 runs to 14 residues. Germline V gene lookup returns CDR1 GTSNPN and CDR2 SVGIG (reference sequence). The sequenced sample consisted of PBMCs. The rearrangement uses TRBV30 and TRBJ2-3; 7 positions agree with TRBD1. The TCR originated in a man between 18 and 35 years old in good health and CMV-seronegative. CDR3 loop: CAWTPGQYTDTQYF. The CDR3 DNA reads as TGTGCCTGGACTCCGGGACAGTACACAGATACGCAGTATTTT.